Listed here are 10 T cell receptor beta chains from one sample, sequenced in a study of T-cell reconstitution after alpha-beta-depleted transplantation in children. Unique molecular identifiers were used to barcode this TCRbeta library. TCRdb independently ran MiXCR on the PCR reads; one entry per CDR3 protein. Here the sample spans about 200,000 distinct CDR3 sequences, 6.3% being singletons. The material sequenced was PBMCs, taken before TCRalphabeta/CD19-depleted stem cell transplant. These receptors came from a girl less than two years old with combined immunodeficiency, due to receive a stem cell transplant.

This clonotype was seen repeatedly, ten times or more. This rearrangement joins TRBV4-2 to TRBJ1-5; D uncertain. The CDR3 consists of 15 residues. V lost 0 bases and J lost 0, with 6 bases in between. Germline V CDR1 and CDR2: LGHNA, YNFKEQ. CDR3 DNA: TGTGCCAGCAGCCAAGATGTGGATAGCAATCAGCCCCAGCATTTT. Translation gives CASSQDVDSNQPQHF.

In this sample, this clonotype turned up many times. The chain uses TRBV20-1 and TRBJ2-1; 9 nucleotides line up with TRBD2. CDR3 length: 20 residues. Germline V gene sequence: CDR1 DFQATT, CDR2 SNEGSKA (reference sequence). V dropped 0 bases and J dropped 1; count of bases not matched to a gene: 16. The chain's CDR3 is CSARDQWREGQNPSYNEQFF. CDR3 nucleotide sequence: TGCAGTGCTAGAGATCAATGGCGGGAGGGCCAAAACCCATCCTACAATGAGCAGTTCTTC.

This sequence joins TRBV19 and TRBJ2-3; possibly TRBD1 or TRBD2 for D (5 bases each). The V end was cut by 0 bases, the J end by 4 bases, with 11 bases between. The CDR3 sequence is 15 residues long. Germline lookup yields CDR1 LNHDA and CDR2 SQIVND (reference sequence). In DNA, the CDR3 is TGTGCCAGTAGTATAGATCCGTTGGGGGCAGATACGCAGTATTTT. Translating it yields CASSIDPLGADTQYF.

This clonotype was detected only a few times. The V gene is TRBV11-2, the J gene TRBJ2-1; 16 nucleotides agree with TRBD2. The J segment lost 0 bases and the V segment lost 5 bases, leaving 4 bases of the junction unmatched. The CDR3 length is 18 residues. Germline V CDR1 and CDR2: SGHAT, FQNNGV. Here the CDR3 reads CASSRGLAGGYSYNEQFF. CDR3 DNA: TGTGCCAGCAGCCGGGGACTAGCGGGGGGGTACTCCTACAATGAGCAGTTCTTC.

Many counts were recorded for this clonotype. The chain recombines TRBV2 with TRBJ2-1; TRBD2 is a possible D gene (5 bases). Germline V gives CDR1 SNHLY, CDR2 FYNNEI. This CDR3 region has 14 residues. The germline V and J ends were trimmed by 2 bases and 10 bases, with 15 bases remaining between them. The CDR3 nucleotides are TGTGCCAGCAGTGAATCCCTAGGATCGGGGGAGCAGTTCTTC. Its protein is CASSESLGSGEQFF.

There are a few counts of this clonotype. This chain connects TRBV29-1 to TRBJ2-1; no definite D call. The CDR3 totals 10 residues. Trimming took off 4 bases at V and 9 bases at J, with 7 bases between the two ends. In germline, CDR1 is SQVTM, CDR2 ANQGSEA. The CDR3 DNA reads as TGCAGCGTTGTCGCATTTGAGCAGTTCTTC. Translating gives CSVVAFEQFF.

This clonotype was detected ten times or more. The chain is built from TRBV5-6 and TRBJ2-1; perhaps TRBD2 as D (7 bases). Trimming stripped 2 bases from V and 7 bases from J, with 13 bases between. The CDR3 has 14 residues. Germline loops: CDR1 SGHDT, CDR2 YYEEEE. CDR3 nucleotides: TGTGCCAGCAGCTTCGGGGGGCCGGGTAATGAGCAGTTCTTC. This encodes CASSFGGPGNEQFF.

About this clonotype itself: This CDR3 is missing its conserved last phenylalanine or tryptophan, likely due to a read error. The DNA is left out, because the CDR3 cannot be placed on it with certainty; the CDR3 is given as TCRdb lists it. The rearrangement uses TRBV5-1 and TRBJ2-5; TRBD2 is the table's D call, not checked against the DNA. From germline, CDR1 is SGHRS and CDR2 YFSETQ. 13 amino acids form the CDR3, both terminal residues included. CDR3 amino acids: CASSCTGTSGSPI.

This clonotype was counted only a few times. The rearrangement uses TRBV12-3 or TRBV12-4 and TRBJ2-3; 10 bases align to TRBD2. The CDR3 loop spans 18 amino acids. V gave up 3 bases and J gave up 3 bases; unmatched junction bases: 12. The DNA for the CDR3 is TGTGCCAGCAGTTTGAGTCCTAGCGGGAGTCAGGAGACAGATACGCAGTATTTT. As protein: CASSLSPSGSQETDTQYF.

In DNA form, the CDR3 reads TGTGCCAGCAGCCCCGGGACTAGCGAGGTCTCCTACAATGAGCAGTTCTTC. It codes for CASSPGTSEVSYNEQFF. The rearrangement joins TRBV7-3 to TRBJ2-1; the match to TRBD2 covers 10 bases. Germline V lookup: CDR1 SGHTA, CDR2 FQGTGA. Losses at the gene ends were 5 bases for V and 0 bases for J; bases not matched to a gene: 7. The CDR3 spans 17 residues.